Below, one T cell receptor (beta chain) is given with its context. The data were taken from a study of T cell changes during pregnancy in multiple sclerosis. Germline V gene data show CDR1 as SGHAT and CDR2 as FQDESV (reference sequence). The junction had 9 bases not matched to a gene; V was cut back by 6 bases and J by 4 bases. This CDR3 region has 15 residues. Profiling relied on immunoSEQ multiplex PCR, and the TCRdb table lists in-frame clones only, not all of them. The sample holds about 110,000 clones, 80% to 95% seen once. The genes are TRBV11-1 and TRBJ2-3, with TRBD1 matching 8 bases. Sequencing was performed on peripheral blood, taken in the third trimester of pregnancy. The receptor was isolated from a female donor in good health, enrolled as a control in a pregnancy study. The CDR3 protein is CASRSDRAVPDTQYF. In DNA, the CDR3 is TGTGCCAGCAGATCGGACAGGGCGGTCCCAGATACGCAGTATTTT.